This TCR beta chain appears in the sequencing data of a study of early T cells in non-severe SARS-CoV-2 infection (dated by TCRdb to the early 2020s). With respect to the entire study: Bulk RNA from unsorted whole blood was used for TCR sequencing, so alpha and beta chains could not be paired.

Library preparation employed 5' RACE. Instrument used: NextSeq 500. Unique molecular identifiers were attached to individual cDNA molecules in the TCR library protocol so that sequencing error and PCR bias could be corrected. Both TCR alpha and beta chains were sequenced, and tight co-correlation was observed between alpha and beta sequence abundances in each sample. The authors processed their data as follows. Decombinator V4 was used to annotate the V gene, J gene and CDR3 of the TCR sequences. Expanded TCRs were defined as changing significantly between any two time points under a Poisson model with p below 0.0001. TCR abundances were normalised to the total number of TCRs sequenced per sample and expressed as counts per million. TRAV1-2 paired with TRAJ12, TRAJ20 or TRAJ33 defined MAIT TCRs, while TRAV10 paired with TRAJ18 defined iNKT TCRs. A search of VDJdb, accessed on 1 November 2021, was run for TCRs annotated to CMV, EBV and SARS-CoV-2, with TCRs annotated for multiple antigens excluded. TCRdb trimmed public reads at Q25 via fastp, called clones via MiXCR and kept in-frame beta chains. Each entry is one CDR3 protein sequence, shown with its most common DNA and genes. Clone size and V and J calls follow TCRdb, not the original study. The sample table records about 110,000 distinct CDR3 sequences; 9% to 13% of these occur just once. The ten largest clones represent around 2.9% of the sample.

A word on this clonotype: The antigen this receptor binds is unknown. Base quality data are lacking; no much larger clone is found one base away.

V trim: 0 bases; J trim: 3 bases; unmatched bases: 3. According to the germline V gene, CDR1 reads MDHEN and CDR2 reads SYDVKM. The CDR3, from cysteine to phenylalanine, totals 17 residues. Only the CDR3 part of the read is kept: 51 bases, read in frame from the first base. Beyond this particular receptor, the publication reports: VDJdb matching was skewed toward anti-spike CD8 responses and likely underestimated virus-specific expansions by missing private and CD4 specificities.

Set within a cohort of healthcare workers in London, UK, this nested case-control study involved weekly PCR testing of nasopharyngeal swabs along with blood sampling. Healthcare workers were recruited between 23 and 31 March 2020, during the week of the UK lockdown, and were followed weekly for up to about 15 weeks. Input material: whole blood. The TCR was taken from an adult who was a healthcare worker with PCR-confirmed SARS-CoV-2 infection or an uninfected control (not recorded which). The chain couples TRBV28 to TRBJ2-2, with 11 bases in between that match TRBD1. For the CDR3, the sequence is CASSLWDRGLDTGELFF. In nucleotides, the sequence is TGTGCCAGCAGTTTATGGGACAGGGGGCTCGACACCGGGGAGCTGTTTTTT.